Shown below are 20 T cell receptor beta chains from a single sample sequenced in a study of glioma-infiltrating T cells. Amplification of TCR alpha and beta CDR3 regions from RNA used iRepertoire nested multiplex PCR. TCRdb passed the multiplex PCR reads through MiXCR, listing each CDR3 protein once. The table lists roughly 120,000 distinct CDR3 sequences, roughly 24% of them singletons, with roughly 15% in the top ten. The specimen was glioma tissue, nonneoplastic brain tissue, or PBMCs (not recorded which). The receptors were sampled from a human donor with low-grade glioma or glioblastoma, undergoing nonglioma brain surgery, or in good health (not recorded which).

This clonotype was detected many times. The chain uses TRBV12-3 or TRBV12-4 and TRBJ2-1; TRBD2 matches at 7 bases. The V and J ends lost 7 bases and 9 bases, in that order; junction bases with no gene match: 12. CDR3 length: 14 residues. The CDR3 spells CASMKGAGSGEQFF. The CDR3 DNA follows: TGTGCCAGCATGAAAGGAGCGGGATCTGGTGAGCAGTTCTTC.

The table lists this clonotype with a few counts. The chain carries TRBV7-9 and TRBJ2-1, with D uncertain. The V gene lost 5 bases and the J gene lost 7 bases, with 18 bases spanning the gap. There are 15 residues in the CDR3. Germline CDR1 and CDR2: SEHNR and FQNEAQ (reference sequence). This CDR3 reads CASSVRAIQGNEQFF. CDR3 coding DNA: TGTGCCAGCAGCGTCCGGGCTATTCAAGGGAATGAGCAGTTCTTC.

This clonotype was seen a handful of times. Given a much more abundant clone one base away, this may be a read error. This chain connects TRBV4-1 to TRBJ2-3, with no clear D. Germline V gene sequence: CDR1 MGHRA, CDR2 YSYEKL. The CDR3 is 11 amino acids. V lost 3 bases and J lost 8, with 6 bases in between. CDR3 in DNA: TGCGCCAGCAGCCACGCAGGTACGCAGTATTTT. As protein: CASSHAGTQYF.

The chain recombines TRBV4-1 with TRBJ2-5, with a weak D call TRBD1 (6 bases). The V end lost 1 base, the J end lost 3 bases, and 9 bases lay between the germline ends. The CDR3 is 14 residues long. Germline loops: CDR1 MGHRA, CDR2 YSYEKL. CDR3 sequence (DNA): TGCGCCAGCAGCCAAGGCACAGGGAAAGAGACCCAGTACTTC. This codes for CASSQGTGKETQYF.

This clonotype has ten or more counts. For the CDR3, the DNA is TGTGCCATGGCCCGAAGGGGGGTGTACAATGAGCAGTTCTTC. Its protein is CAMARRGVYNEQFF. The chain couples TRBV10-3 to TRBJ2-1, with D perhaps given as TRBD1 or TRBD2 (6 bases each). V lost 9 bases and J 4 bases, leaving 16 bases between the germline ends. This CDR3 has 14 amino acids. CDR1 and CDR2 from the germline V gene are ENHRY and SYGVKD.

This clonotype was seen ten or more times. The chain employs TRBV29-1 and TRBJ1-1; no firm D call. The CDR3 sequence is 13 residues long. Per germline, CDR1 SQVTM and CDR2 ANQGSEA. V lost 4 bases, J lost 6 bases, and 15 bases lay in between. As DNA, the CDR3 is TGCAGCGTTGGAACCACGGCAAACGCTGAAGCTTTCTTT. Encoded protein: CSVGTTANAEAFF.

In the case of this clonotype: A much larger clone differs from this one at a single base, so this may be a read error. The chain joins TRBV7-2 to TRBJ2-5, with D possibly TRBD2 on 5 matching bases. The CDR3 has 13 residues. The germline V gene has CDR1 SGHTA and CDR2 FQGNSA. V lost 6 bases to trimming and J lost 5 bases, with 13 bases between them. CDR3 in amino acids: CASRPGNSETQYF. The CDR3, as DNA: TGTGCCAGCAGACCCGGGAATAGCGAGACCCAGTACTTC.

The CDR3 coding sequence is TGTGCCAACAGCAGGACAGGGTCGAGTTTGGAGACCCAGTACTTC. This encodes CANSRTGSSLETQYF. The J gene is TRBJ2-5, the V gene TRBV6-2 or TRBV6-3; 8 nucleotides match TRBD1. In germline, CDR1 is MNHEY, CDR2 SVGEGT. This CDR3 contains 15 residues. V dropped 10 bases and J dropped 5; count of bases not matched to a gene: 15.

To note about this clonotype: This sequence may be a read error, since a much larger clone differs from it by one base. The chain links TRBV4-1 to TRBJ1-5; D unclear. The germline CDR1 and CDR2 sequences are MGHRA and YSYEKL. Trimming cost V 3 bases and J 5 bases, with 23 bases left between them. The CDR3 contains 18 residues. CDR3 loop: CASSQANGWQGSYQPQHF. Here the CDR3 DNA reads TGCGCCAGCAGCCAGGCGAACGGATGGCAAGGGAGTTATCAGCCCCAGCATTTT.

Of note for this clonotype: At one of its ends the junction is not consistent with the germline gene, which may arise from a read error. V gene TRBV7-2 combines with J gene TRBJ1-4, with TRBD1 as a possible D gene (5 bases). Per germline, CDR1 SGHTA and CDR2 FQGNSA. The CDR3 is 14 residues long. CDR3 nucleotides: TGTGCCAGCAGCTTGGGACTGGATAATGAAAAACTGCTTTTT. It encodes CASSLGLDNEKLLF.

This clonotype occurred many times. The chain has TRBV6-1 and TRBJ2-3, with 7 nucleotides matching TRBD2. The CDR3 runs 15 residues. V gave up 6 bases and J gave up 6 bases; unmatched junction bases: 12. Germline V gene data show CDR1 as MNHNS and CDR2 as SASEGT. The chain's CDR3 is CASSPGLVFVDTQYF. The CDR3 bases are TGTGCCAGCAGCCCCGGACTAGTTTTTGTGGATACGCAGTATTTT.

This chain uses TRBV7-6 with TRBJ2-2; TRBD2 matches 8 bases. This CDR3 has 16 amino acids. Germline V gives CDR1 SGHVS, CDR2 FNYEAQ. With V trimmed by 4 bases and J by 2 bases, 6 bases remained unmatched. This CDR3 reads CASSSLAGDNTGELFF. CDR3 nucleotide sequence: TGTGCCAGCAGCTCGCTAGCGGGCGACAACACCGGGGAGCTGTTTTTT.

Comments on this clonotype: One base away lies a much larger clone, so this may be a sequencing read error. The V gene is TRBV19, the J gene TRBJ2-1, with TRBD2 identical over 10 bases. V dropped 5 bases and J dropped 8; count of bases not matched to a gene: 12. Per germline, CDR1 LNHDA and CDR2 SQIVND (reference sequence). The CDR3 is made up of 16 amino acids. This CDR3 is CASSLLPGLARHEQFF. As DNA, the CDR3 is TGTGCCAGTAGTCTCCTGCCGGGACTAGCGCGCCATGAGCAGTTCTTC.

On this clonotype itself: Germline and junction disagree at one end, which may indicate a read error. The chain carries TRBV12-3 or TRBV12-4 and TRBJ1-2; D may be TRBD1 (6 bases). The CDR3 spans 15 residues. The CDR3 here is CASTLRTAANYGYAF. CDR3 nucleotides: TGTGCCAGCACCCTCAGGACAGCAGCTAACTATGGCTACGCCTTC.

This clonotype was recorded many times. V usage is TRBV28 and J usage is TRBJ2-7; tentative D call: TRBD1 (6 bases). Germline CDR1 reads MDHEN; CDR2 reads SYDVKM. This CDR3 contains 12 residues. Trimming removed 5 bases at V and 6 bases at J, with 11 bases between. The DNA of the CDR3 is TGTGCCAGCAGTAACTACAGGGCCGAGCAGTACTTC. It codes for CASSNYRAEQYF.

The rearrangement joins TRBV6-2 or TRBV6-3 to TRBJ2-3; D is perhaps TRBD2 (5 bases). Germline lookup yields CDR1 MNHEY and CDR2 SVGEGT. The CDR3 has 14 amino acids. V was trimmed by 2 bases and J by 4 bases, leaving 10 bases between them. This chain's CDR3 is CASSYGERADTQYF. The DNA for the CDR3 is TGTGCCAGCAGTTACGGCGAGAGGGCAGATACGCAGTATTTT.

To note about this clonotype: This may be a read error, as it is one base from a much larger clone. This chain connects TRBV19 to TRBJ1-1, with D unclear. The CDR3 has 12 residues. Germline values: CDR1 LNHDA, CDR2 SQIVND (reference sequence). CDR3 region: CASSIGGPEALF. CDR3 nucleotide sequence: TGTGCCAGTAGTATAGGAGGGCCTGAAGCTCTCTTT. Combining the CDR3 with reference TRBV19 and TRBJ1-1 gives the whole variable domain DGGITQSPKYLFRKEGQNVTLSCEQNLNHDAMYWYRQDPGQGLRLIYYSQIVNDFQKGDIAEGYSVSREKKESFPLTVTSAQKNPTAFYLCASSIGGPEALFGQGTRLTVV.

The J gene is TRBJ2-1, the V gene TRBV29-1; the D gene is possibly TRBD1 (6 bases). This CDR3 has 14 residues. CDR1 and CDR2 from the germline V gene are SQVTM and ANQGSEA. V shed 1 base and J shed 1 base, with 8 bases lying between them. The CDR3 DNA is TGCAGCGTTGAAGGGCAGGGGTCCTACAATGAGCAGTTCTTC. It specifies CSVEGQGSYNEQFF.

The V gene is TRBV7-9, the J gene TRBJ1-2; D is unclear. CDR1 and CDR2 (germline): SEHNR, FQNEAQ (reference sequence). Trimming took off 1 base at V and 6 bases at J, with 6 bases between the two ends. This CDR3 region has 12 residues. The CDR3 protein is CASSLVEDGYTF. The CDR3 nucleotides read TGTGCCAGCAGCTTAGTAGAGGATGGCTACACCTTC.

There are many counts of this clonotype. CDR3 region: CASSEYIGSRGYTF. DNA of the CDR3: TGTGCCAGCAGTGAATATATCGGATCTAGAGGCTACACCTTC. This chain uses TRBV25-1 with TRBJ1-2; D not resolved. This CDR3 is 14 amino acids long. Trimming cost V 0 bases and J 8 bases, with 13 bases left between them. Germline V lookup: CDR1 MGHDK, CDR2 SYGVNS.